This TCR beta chain was sequenced during a study of shared T cell receptors in the human thymus. CDR3 size: 14 residues. V was pared by 4 bases and J by 2 bases, with 15 bases between. The germline gives CDR1 SQVTM, CDR2 ANQGSEA. The protocol was immunoSEQ multiplex PCR, while the TCRdb copy is restricted to in-frame clones and leaves out a portion. The table lists about 500,000 clones, about 84% of them singletons. These data were likewise used in another study, on human thymus T cells. From that study: Those donating were healthy Finnish infants in corrective surgery for congenital heart defects. Resections from corrective heart surgery provided thymus tissue. Repertoires sampled from thymus and blood appeared biased in V and J gene usage. Thymic repertoires from unrelated individuals overlapped highly, related research reported.

The clonotype was recovered from a boy younger than two with a congenital heart defect. The gene calls are TRBV29-1 and TRBJ2-7, with TRBD1 as a possible D gene (5 bases). Sequencing was performed on thymocytes. In DNA form, the CDR3 reads TGCAGCGTTGGGGTGGGGCTCAGAGCCTACGAGCAGTACTTC. Translation gives CSVGVGLRAYEQYF.